This TCR beta chain originates from a study of blood T cell repertoires in COVID-19. Study-level information: Both acute and convalescent COVID-19 samples were obtained from the United States, Italy and Spain. Sources were T cells, B-cell-depleted T cells, or PBMCs; the material itself was cDNA or gDNA.

In the original workflow: Scientists estimated how many nucleated cells there were by amplifying reference gene primers. Sequencing was performed with immunoSEQ multiplex PCR; in TCRdb, only in-frame clones are kept and a portion is missing. V, J and clone size reflect that table, while D and trimming were determined from the DNA. The sample shows 180,000 or so clones, roughly 79% of them seen only once. The CDR3 sequence is 14 residues long. Germline CDR1 and CDR2: SGHRS and YFSETQ. V gave up 9 bases and J gave up 5 bases; unmatched junction bases: 10. This clonotype was obtained from a human donor with acute or convalescent COVID-19. The donor label of this sample is uncertain. Sequenced material: peripheral blood. The chain uses TRBV5-1 and TRBJ2-5; 10 nucleotides match TRBD2. CDR3 in amino acids: CATATSGIWETQYF. CDR3 nucleotide sequence: TGCGCCACCGCTACTAGCGGGATTTGGGAGACCCAGTACTTC.